The rows below give T cell receptor beta chains drawn from one sample of a study of blood T cell repertoires in COVID-19. Data came from immunoSEQ multiplex PCR; TCRdb stores just in-frame clones and leaves some out. The repertoire holds approximately 380,000 clones, around 85% seen once, with around 3.4% in the top ten. Sequencing used peripheral blood. The receptors were sampled from a woman under 30 with acute or convalescent COVID-19. CDR3s include the opening cysteine and the closing phenylalanine or tryptophan. D genes are given only for firm matches. Clone size is stated in some rows and not others, as once, few, many or a class when expanded.

cdr3_length: 14; v_call: TRBV9; d_call: -; j_call: TRBJ2-5; clone_size: -; cdr3_nt: TGTGCCAGCAGCGTAGAATCGTACCAAGAGACCCAGTACTTC; cdr3_aa: CASSVESYQETQYF
cdr3_length: 15; v_call: TRBV2; d_call: TRBD2; j_call: TRBJ2-5; clone_size: -; cdr3_nt: TGTGCCAGCAGTGGCCGAGGGCGGGAGAAAGAGACCCAGTACTTC; cdr3_aa: CASSGRGREKETQYF
cdr3_length: 14; v_call: TRBV6-4; d_call: -; j_call: TRBJ1-1; clone_size: -; cdr3_nt: TGTGCCAGCAGTGACGGCGTAGCCAGGGGCGGAGCTTTCTTT; cdr3_aa: CASSDGVARGGAFF
cdr3_length: 16; v_call: TRBV15; d_call: TRBD2; j_call: TRBJ2-1; clone_size: -; cdr3_nt: TGTGCCACCAGCTCCCGACTAGCGGGGGGCTCGTATGAGCAGTTCTTC; cdr3_aa: CATSSRLAGGSYEQFF
cdr3_length: 13; v_call: TRBV10-1; d_call: TRBD1; j_call: TRBJ2-1; clone_size: -; cdr3_nt: TGCGCCAGCAGTGAGTCGGAGGACAGGCCTCAGTTCTTC; cdr3_aa: CASSESEDRPQFF
cdr3_length: 16; v_call: TRBV7-2; d_call: -; j_call: TRBJ1-2; clone_size: few; cdr3_nt: TGTGCCAGCAGCTTCGGAGGCGGGTTCTTTAACTATGGCTACACCTTC; cdr3_aa: CASSFGGGFFNYGYTF
cdr3_length: 14; v_call: TRBV19; d_call: -; j_call: TRBJ1-5; clone_size: -; cdr3_nt: TGTGCCAGTAGAACGGTCAATTTCAATCAGCCCCAGCATTTT; cdr3_aa: CASRTVNFNQPQHF
cdr3_length: 13; v_call: TRBV9; d_call: TRBD2; j_call: TRBJ2-3; clone_size: -; cdr3_nt: TGTGCCAGCAGCACGGGCGGGAGAGATACGCAGTATTTT; cdr3_aa: CASSTGGRDTQYF
cdr3_length: 14; v_call: TRBV7-4; d_call: -; j_call: TRBJ2-7; clone_size: -; cdr3_nt: TGTGCCAGCAGCTTAATCGCAGGCTCCTACGAGCAGTACTTC; cdr3_aa: CASSLIAGSYEQYF
cdr3_length: 15; v_call: TRBV24-1; d_call: -; j_call: TRBJ1-3; clone_size: few; cdr3_nt: TGTGCCACCAGTGACTTGGAAGAGGGCGGAAACACCATATATTTT; cdr3_aa: CATSDLEEGGNTIYF
cdr3_length: 16; v_call: TRBV7-3; d_call: TRBD2; j_call: TRBJ2-7; clone_size: -; cdr3_nt: TGTGCCAGCAGCGCCATAGCGGGGGGACCTCGCAACGAGCAGTACTTC; cdr3_aa: CASSAIAGGPRNEQYF
cdr3_length: 12; v_call: TRBV5-1; d_call: TRBD1; j_call: TRBJ1-2; clone_size: -; cdr3_nt: TGCGCCAGCAGCTTTGACAGGGATGGCTACACCTTC; cdr3_aa: CASSFDRDGYTF
cdr3_length: 12; v_call: TRBV27; d_call: -; j_call: TRBJ1-2; clone_size: -; cdr3_nt: TGTGCCACCAGAGGGGGTCTGGGGGGCTACACCTTC; cdr3_aa: CATRGGLGGYTF
cdr3_length: 16; v_call: TRBV6-1; d_call: TRBD1; j_call: TRBJ1-2; clone_size: -; cdr3_nt: TGTGCCAGCAGTGCGTTGACAGGGACGCTAAACTATGGCTACACCTTC; cdr3_aa: CASSALTGTLNYGYTF
cdr3_length: 15; v_call: TRBV7-8; d_call: -; j_call: TRBJ1-1; clone_size: -; cdr3_nt: TGTGCCAGCAGCACCTGGACAGAAAGGAACACTGAAGCTTTCTTT; cdr3_aa: CASSTWTERNTEAFF
cdr3_length: 14; v_call: TRBV9; d_call: TRBD2; j_call: TRBJ2-1; clone_size: -; cdr3_nt: TGTGCCAGCAGCCCTGGACTAGCGGGGGCCCTGCGTTTCTTC; cdr3_aa: CASSPGLAGALRFF
cdr3_length: 15; v_call: TRBV28; d_call: TRBD1; j_call: TRBJ1-5; clone_size: -; cdr3_nt: TGTGCCAGCAGTTTACCAGGGGGAAGCAATCAGCCCCAGCATTTT; cdr3_aa: CASSLPGGSNQPQHF
cdr3_length: 16; v_call: TRBV7-6; d_call: -; j_call: TRBJ1-5; clone_size: -; cdr3_nt: TGTGCCAGCAGCGCGTCCTTACAGGGTGTAAGTCAGCCCCAGCATTTT; cdr3_aa: CASSASLQGVSQPQHF
cdr3_length: 16; v_call: TRBV28; d_call: TRBD2; j_call: TRBJ2-1; clone_size: -; cdr3_nt: TGTGCCAGCAGTGCCCTACTAGCGGGGAACTACAATGAGCAGTTCTTC; cdr3_aa: CASSALLAGNYNEQFF
cdr3_length: 16; v_call: TRBV19; d_call: -; j_call: TRBJ2-2; clone_size: -; cdr3_nt: TGTGCCAGTAGTCTTGCTGGGGGCGCGAACACCGGGGAGCTGTTTTTT; cdr3_aa: CASSLAGGANTGELFF
cdr3_length: 13; v_call: TRBV19; d_call: -; j_call: TRBJ2-7; clone_size: -; cdr3_nt: TGTGCCAGTAGCATAAAAGGGGCCTACGAGCAGTACTTC; cdr3_aa: CASSIKGAYEQYF
cdr3_length: 16; v_call: TRBV11-2; d_call: TRBD2; j_call: TRBJ2-5; clone_size: -; cdr3_nt: TGTGCCAGCAGCTCGACTAGCGGGGCCCCCCAAGAGACCCAGTACTTC; cdr3_aa: CASSSTSGAPQETQYF
cdr3_length: 15; v_call: TRBV7-3; d_call: TRBD2; j_call: TRBJ2-1; clone_size: -; cdr3_nt: TGTGCCAGCAGCTCCACTAGCGATCCCTACAATGAGCAGTTCTTC; cdr3_aa: CASSSTSDPYNEQFF
cdr3_length: 14; v_call: TRBV18; d_call: -; j_call: TRBJ1-1; clone_size: -; cdr3_nt: TGTGCCAGCTCACCCTGGGGGGGATCCACTGAAGCTTTCTTT; cdr3_aa: CASSPWGGSTEAFF
cdr3_length: 14; v_call: TRBV19; d_call: TRBD1; j_call: TRBJ1-2; clone_size: once; cdr3_nt: TGTGCCAGTAGTTCGACAGGGTTTATCTATGGCTACACCTTC; cdr3_aa: CASSSTGFIYGYTF
cdr3_length: 14; v_call: TRBV7-3; d_call: TRBD1; j_call: TRBJ1-1; clone_size: -; cdr3_nt: TGTGCCAGCAGCTTGACAGGGATGAACACTGAAGCTTTCTTT; cdr3_aa: CASSLTGMNTEAFF
cdr3_length: 13; v_call: TRBV9; d_call: -; j_call: TRBJ2-5; clone_size: few; cdr3_nt: TGTGCCAGCAGCGTAGCTCTAGTAGAGACCCAGTACTTC; cdr3_aa: CASSVALVETQYF
cdr3_length: 14; v_call: TRBV27; d_call: TRBD1; j_call: TRBJ1-6; clone_size: -; cdr3_nt: TGTGCCAGCAGTTTCCGGGACAGGGATTCACCCCTCCACTTT; cdr3_aa: CASSFRDRDSPLHF
cdr3_length: 15; v_call: TRBV6-5; d_call: -; j_call: TRBJ2-1; clone_size: -; cdr3_nt: TGTGCCAGCAGTTACAGGGGCGCCTTGGATAATGAGCAGTTCTTC; cdr3_aa: CASSYRGALDNEQFF
cdr3_length: 13; v_call: TRBV7-2; d_call: -; j_call: TRBJ1-2; clone_size: -; cdr3_nt: TGTGCCAGCAGCTTAGAATCGGGCTATGGCTACACCTTC; cdr3_aa: CASSLESGYGYTF
cdr3_length: 12; v_call: TRBV5-4; d_call: -; j_call: TRBJ1-2; clone_size: -; cdr3_nt: TGTGCCAGCAGCCCAACAGGGTTTGGCTACACCTTC; cdr3_aa: CASSPTGFGYTF
cdr3_length: 16; v_call: TRBV7-9; d_call: TRBD2; j_call: TRBJ2-5; clone_size: once; cdr3_nt: TGTGCCAGCAGCTTATTTGCTAGCGGGGACCAAGAGACCCAGTACTTC; cdr3_aa: CASSLFASGDQETQYF
cdr3_length: 15; v_call: TRBV6-5; d_call: TRBD2; j_call: TRBJ2-1; clone_size: -; cdr3_nt: TGTGCCAGCAGATACGGGACTAGCGGGAGCCATGAGCAGTTCTTC; cdr3_aa: CASRYGTSGSHEQFF
cdr3_length: 16; v_call: TRBV12-5; d_call: TRBD1; j_call: TRBJ1-1; clone_size: -; cdr3_nt: TGTGCTAGTGGTTTGCCCCAGACAGGGGTAAGGACTGAAGCTTTCTTT; cdr3_aa: CASGLPQTGVRTEAFF
cdr3_length: 13; v_call: TRBV12-3/TRBV12-4; d_call: -; j_call: TRBJ1-3; clone_size: -; cdr3_nt: TGTGCCAGCATCCACACCTCTGGAAACACCATATATTTT; cdr3_aa: CASIHTSGNTIYF
cdr3_length: 16; v_call: TRBV19; d_call: TRBD1; j_call: TRBJ2-5; clone_size: -; cdr3_nt: TGTGCCAGTAGATCACAGGGGGCGAGTTTCCAAGAGACCCAGTACTTC; cdr3_aa: CASRSQGASFQETQYF
cdr3_length: 15; v_call: TRBV7-8; d_call: -; j_call: TRBJ1-4; clone_size: once; cdr3_nt: TGTGCCAGCAGCAACCCGGGTCCGAGCTCGGAAAAACTGTTTTTT; cdr3_aa: CASSNPGPSSEKLFF
cdr3_length: 12; v_call: TRBV24-1; d_call: -; j_call: TRBJ2-5; clone_size: -; cdr3_nt: TGTGCCACCAGTGATTTTCGAGAGACCCAGTACTTC; cdr3_aa: CATSDFRETQYF
cdr3_length: 14; v_call: TRBV29-1; d_call: -; j_call: TRBJ2-2; clone_size: -; cdr3_nt: TGCAGCGCCATTAGACGGGGAGACACCGGGGAGCTGTTTTTT; cdr3_aa: CSAIRRGDTGELFF
cdr3_length: 17; v_call: TRBV5-1; d_call: TRBD1; j_call: TRBJ1-1; clone_size: -; cdr3_nt: TGCGCCAGCAGCTTGGGACAGGGGGAGATGACCAACACTGAAGCTTTCTTT; cdr3_aa: CASSLGQGEMTNTEAFF
cdr3_length: 16; v_call: TRBV6-5; d_call: -; j_call: TRBJ1-4; clone_size: -; cdr3_nt: TGTGCCAGCAGTTACTCGTTCAGGGCAACTAATGAAAAACTGTTTTTT; cdr3_aa: CASSYSFRATNEKLFF
cdr3_length: 19; v_call: TRBV9; d_call: TRBD2; j_call: TRBJ2-1; clone_size: -; cdr3_nt: TGTGCCAGCAGCTCTTCCGGGTTAGCGGGAGAGTTCTCCTACAATGAGCAGTTCTTC; cdr3_aa: CASSSSGLAGEFSYNEQFF
cdr3_length: 16; v_call: TRBV14; d_call: -; j_call: TRBJ2-7; clone_size: few; cdr3_nt: TGTGCCAGCAGACAAAGTGCTGGATTGATACAGGGCGAGCAGTACTTC; cdr3_aa: CASRQSAGLIQGEQYF
cdr3_length: 14; v_call: TRBV19; d_call: -; j_call: TRBJ1-5; clone_size: -; cdr3_nt: TGTGCCAGTATGCGGCGGAGTAGCAATCAGCCCCAGCATTTT; cdr3_aa: CASMRRSSNQPQHF
cdr3_length: 15; v_call: TRBV30; d_call: TRBD1; j_call: TRBJ1-1; clone_size: -; cdr3_nt: TGTGCCTGGAGTCAGGGGGCCAGCATGAACACTGAAGCTTTCTTT; cdr3_aa: CAWSQGASMNTEAFF
cdr3_length: 14; v_call: TRBV16; d_call: TRBD1; j_call: TRBJ2-5; clone_size: -; cdr3_nt: TGTGCCAGCAGCCCTAGGGACAGAGAAGAGACCCAGTACTTC; cdr3_aa: CASSPRDREETQYF
cdr3_length: 17; v_call: TRBV3-1/TRBV3-2; d_call: TRBD1; j_call: TRBJ2-2; clone_size: once; cdr3_nt: TGTGCCAGCAGCCAAGATCGGCGGACAGGGGGTACCGGGGAGCTGTTTTTT; cdr3_aa: CASSQDRRTGGTGELFF
cdr3_length: 14; v_call: TRBV10-3; d_call: -; j_call: TRBJ1-2; clone_size: -; cdr3_nt: TGTGCCATCAGTGTAGGACAGCCTAACTATGGCTACACCTTC; cdr3_aa: CAISVGQPNYGYTF
cdr3_length: 12; v_call: TRBV11-2; d_call: -; j_call: TRBJ2-3; clone_size: -; cdr3_nt: TGTGCCAGCAGGTTCAACACAGATACGCAGTATTTT; cdr3_aa: CASRFNTDTQYF